This T cell receptor beta chain was identified in a study of T cell repertoires in cytomegalovirus infection. TCRdb redid the calling of the reads with MiXCR, one entry per CDR3 protein. The repertoire has about 830,000 distinct CDR3 sequences, roughly 33% of them found once; the top ten carry around 12%. Germline assignment: CDR1 ENHRY and CDR2 SYGVKD. V was trimmed by 0 bases and J by 6 bases, leaving 9 bases between them. This CDR3 spans 13 amino acids. A note on this clonotype: Its antigen is undetermined.

This receptor was obtained from a human donor in good health (CMV status not recorded). Some clones in this sample may be carry-over from other donors' samples. The specimen was cultured CD8+ T cells from PBMCs, collected from culture after CMV antigen stimulation. J is TRBJ2-7 and V is TRBV10-3; D call uncertain. In DNA form, the CDR3 reads TGTGCCATCAGTGAGTCGGAACCGGGCGAGCAGTACTTC. Translating gives CAISESEPGEQYF.